One sample yielded the 5 T cell receptor beta chains listed below, sequenced in a study of early T cells in non-severe SARS-CoV-2 infection. In TCRdb, the 5' RACE reads were re-called with MiXCR into one record per CDR3 protein. Of 20,000 or so distinct CDR3 sequences detected, 5% to 6% appear once; the ten largest clones hold more than 14%. The specimen was whole blood, collected at baseline. The receptors derive from an adult who was a healthcare worker with PCR-confirmed SARS-CoV-2 infection or an uninfected control (not recorded which).

This clonotype was observed a few times. The J gene is TRBJ2-2, the V gene TRBV7-9; D perhaps matches TRBD1 (5 bases). V was cut by 6 bases and J by 0 bases, with 17 bases left in between. The CDR3 length is 17 residues. From germline, CDR1 is SEHNR and CDR2 FQNEAQ (reference sequence). Here the CDR3 reads CASRGRSGQANTGELFF. CDR3 nucleotides: TGTGCCAGCAGAGGTCGTTCAGGACAAGCGAACACCGGGGAGCTGTTTTTT.

This clonotype was found many times. This chain joins TRBV7-2 and TRBJ1-2; unclear D gene. V was clipped by 3 bases and J by 7 bases, with 9 bases between them. Germline values: CDR1 SGHTA, CDR2 FQGNSA. The CDR3 is 12 residues long. The CDR3 spells CASSLDARGYTF. The CDR3 DNA sequence: TGTGCCAGCAGCTTGGACGCCCGTGGCTACACCTTC.

This clonotype is medium-sized (0.01 to 0.1%) in the sample. The V call is TRBV5-6, the J call TRBJ1-5; D unresolved. The ends were cut back, 0 bases at V and 3 bases at J, with 1 base in the middle. The CDR3 is 12 amino acids. CDR1 is SGHDT and CDR2 is YYEEEE in the germline V gene. The CDR3 protein is CASSLANQPQHF. The CDR3 DNA follows: TGTGCCAGCAGCTTGGCCAATCAGCCCCAGCATTTT.

As for this clonotype: A much larger clone sits a single nucleotide away, making a read error possible. The chain couples TRBV12-3 or TRBV12-4 to TRBJ2-2; D unclear. This CDR3 has 14 residues. The DNA for the CDR3 is TGTGTCAGCCTATGGCAGCCTGGGACCGGGGAGCTGTTTTTT. Translation: CVSLWQPGTGELFF.

The chain recombines TRBV7-2 with TRBJ1-5; maybe TRBD1 (6 bases). Trimming removed 1 base at V and 6 bases at J, with 13 bases between. Germline CDR1 SGHTA, CDR2 FQGNSA. This CDR3 is 15 amino acids long. CDR3 residues: CASSLVQGGGQPQHF. CDR3 nucleotides: TGTGCCAGCAGCTTAGTACAAGGGGGGGGTCAGCCCCAGCATTTT.